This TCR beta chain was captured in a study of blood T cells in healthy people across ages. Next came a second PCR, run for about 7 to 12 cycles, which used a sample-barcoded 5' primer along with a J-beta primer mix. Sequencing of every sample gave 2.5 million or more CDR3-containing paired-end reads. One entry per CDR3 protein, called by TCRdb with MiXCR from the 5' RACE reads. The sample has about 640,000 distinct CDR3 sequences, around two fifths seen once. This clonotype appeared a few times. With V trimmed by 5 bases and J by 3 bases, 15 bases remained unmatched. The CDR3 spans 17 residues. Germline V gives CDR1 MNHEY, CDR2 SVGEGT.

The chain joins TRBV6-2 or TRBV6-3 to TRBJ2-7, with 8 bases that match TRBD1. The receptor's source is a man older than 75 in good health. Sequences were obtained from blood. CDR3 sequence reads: CASSKTGADTQFYEQYF. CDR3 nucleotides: TGTGCCAGCAGTAAGACAGGGGCCGACACCCAGTTCTACGAGCAGTACTTC.